Following are 2 T cell receptor beta chains from one sample sequenced in a study of T cells in Graves' hyperthyroidism and ophthalmopathy. Amplification targeted TCR beta CDR3 regions from RNA transcripts. RT-PCR in the first round (using the HTBI primer set) targeted the TCR CDR3. TCRdb re-called the multiplex PCR reads through MiXCR, storing one row per CDR3 protein. The table lists 90,000 to 120,000 distinct CDR3 sequences, around a sixth of them singletons. Sequencing used blood. These receptors were taken from a woman aged 50 to 65 with Graves' hyperthyroidism.

There are many counts of this clonotype. V and J are TRBV3-1 and TRBJ1-4, with D uncertain. The germline V gene encodes CDR1 LGHDT and CDR2 YNNKEL (reference sequence). Trimming shortened V by 4 bases and J by 12 bases, and 9 bases separated the two germline ends. The CDR3 runs 11 residues. The CDR3 protein is CASSRREQLFF. As DNA, the CDR3 is TGTGCCAGCAGCCGCAGAGAGCAACTGTTTTTT.

Ten or more counts support this clonotype. The chain links TRBV9 to TRBJ2-2; tentatively, D is TRBD2 (5 bases). This CDR3 spans 15 amino acids. Germline V gene data show CDR1 as SGDLS and CDR2 as YYNGEE. Trimming took 1 base from V and 1 from J, leaving 8 bases between them. CDR3 amino acids: CASSVRSGNTGELFF. As DNA, the CDR3 is TGTGCCAGCAGCGTACGAAGCGGGAACACCGGGGAGCTGTTTTTT. Supplemented by reference TRBV9 and TRBJ2-2, the full variable domain reads DSGVTQTPKHLITATGQRVTLRCSPRSGDLSVYWYQQSLDQGLQFLIQYYNGEERAKGNILERFSAQQFPDLHSELNLSSLELGDSALYFCASSVRSGNTGELFFGEGSRLTVL.